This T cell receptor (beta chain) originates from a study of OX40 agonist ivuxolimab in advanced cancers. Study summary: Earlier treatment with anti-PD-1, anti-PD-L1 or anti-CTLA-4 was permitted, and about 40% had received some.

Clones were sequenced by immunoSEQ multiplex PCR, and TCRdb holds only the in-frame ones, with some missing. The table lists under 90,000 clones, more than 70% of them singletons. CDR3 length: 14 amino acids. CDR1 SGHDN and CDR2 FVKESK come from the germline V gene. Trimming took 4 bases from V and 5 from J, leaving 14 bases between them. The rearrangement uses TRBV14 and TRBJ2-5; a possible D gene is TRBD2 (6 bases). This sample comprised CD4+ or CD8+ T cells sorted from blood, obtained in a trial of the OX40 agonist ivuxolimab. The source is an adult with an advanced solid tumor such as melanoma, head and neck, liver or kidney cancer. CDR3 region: CASSLGTPQETQYF. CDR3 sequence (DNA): TGTGCCAGCAGCCTCGGGACTCCCCAGGAGACCCAGTACTTC.